Each of the 28 T cell receptor beta chains below was sequenced from the same sample in a study of cytomegalovirus exposure and HLA in healthy donors. Profiling relied on immunoSEQ multiplex PCR, and the TCRdb table lists in-frame clones only, not all of them. The sample holds about 130,000 clones, nearly 90% seen once. Sequencing used PBMCs. All receptors come from a woman in her late teens or twenties in good health and CMV-seronegative.

V is TRBV9 and J is TRBJ1-4; 7 bases are shared with TRBD1. The CDR3 covers 14 residues. CDR1 is SGDLS, CDR2 YYNGEE, per germline. Trimming cost V 4 bases and J 4 bases; bases outside gene matches: 4. CDR3 coding DNA: TGTGCCAGCAGCTATGGACAGGTTAATGAAAAACTGTTTTTT. Protein product: CASSYGQVNEKLFF.

This clone showed up just once. The chain links TRBV28 to TRBJ1-5; 7 bases agree with TRBD1. Germline CDR1 MDHEN, CDR2 SYDVKM. V was clipped by 7 bases and J by 1 base; unmatched bases: 7. The CDR3 loop spans 15 amino acids. CDR3 DNA sequence: TGTGCCAGCAAAATACAGGGGCAAAGCAATCAGCCCCAGCATTTT. Translation: CASKIQGQSNQPQHF.

The genes are TRBV10-3 and TRBJ2-1; D possibly corresponds to TRBD2 (6 bases). The germline V gene has CDR1 ENHRY and CDR2 SYGVKD. The CDR3 loop spans 15 amino acids. V lost 11 bases, J lost 2 bases, and 19 bases lay in between. The CDR3 nucleotides read TGTGCCCCCGTGGGCCTAGCGCGGGCCTACAATGAGCAGTTCTTC. It is translated as CAPVGLARAYNEQFF.

The chain joins TRBV28 to TRBJ1-2, with TRBD1 matching over 8 bases. CDR3 length: 14 residues. Germline trimming cut 4 bases from V and 3 bases from J; bases unmatched to any gene: 4. Germline loops: CDR1 MDHEN, CDR2 SYDVKM. In DNA, the CDR3 is TGTGCCAGCAGTTACACAGGGGGAGACTATGGCTACACCTTC. It is translated as CASSYTGGDYGYTF.

This chain connects TRBV28 to TRBJ2-7; D may be TRBD1 (6 bases). Looked up from germline, CDR1 is MDHEN and CDR2 is SYDVKM. This CDR3 comprises 16 residues. V was shortened by 3 bases and J by 0 bases, with 15 bases between the two germline ends. The CDR3 spells CASSLGQGPPSYEQYV. CDR3 coding DNA: TGTGCCAGCAGTTTGGGCCAGGGGCCCCCCTCCTACGAGCAGTACGTC.

This sequence joins TRBV6-1 and TRBJ1-1; 9 nucleotides match TRBD1. Germline lookup yields CDR1 MNHNS and CDR2 SASEGT. The CDR3 covers 13 residues. Trimming took 6 bases from V and 4 from J; bases not matched to a gene: 3. The CDR3 region has the DNA TGTGCCAGCAGGGGACAGGGTAGCACTGAAGCTTTCTTT. It encodes CASRGQGSTEAFF.

The chain employs TRBV28 and TRBJ2-3; the match to TRBD2 covers 11 bases. V shed 4 bases, J shed 2 bases, and the junction held 8 bases outside the gene matches. Germline V lookup: CDR1 MDHEN, CDR2 SYDVKM. The CDR3 is made up of 17 amino acids. CDR3 nucleotides: TGTGCCAGCAGTTCTCCGGGACTAGCGGATTACACAGATACGCAGTATTTT. Translated, it gives CASSSPGLADYTDTQYF.

This clone was counted a few times. CDR3 sequence (DNA): TGTGCCAGCAGTGAATCGGGGGGGGCTGATACGCAGTATTTT. Its translation is CASSESGGADTQYF. The V gene is TRBV6-4, the J gene TRBJ2-3; 8 nucleotides line up with TRBD2. The germline V gene encodes CDR1 MRHNA and CDR2 SNTAGT. The CDR3 is 14 amino acids. Trimming removed 3 bases from V and 6 bases from J; junction bases left unmatched: 5.

This chain uses TRBV7-8 with TRBJ1-2; TRBD1 matches at 9 bases. Per the germline V gene, CDR1 is SGHVS and CDR2 is FQNEAQ. The CDR3 spans 15 residues. Unmatched junction bases numbered 9, after V lost 2 bases and J lost 8 bases. CDR3 sequence reads: CASSLSAQGADGYTF. In DNA, the CDR3 is TGTGCCAGCAGCTTAAGCGCACAGGGGGCCGACGGCTACACCTTC.

This clone has more than one count but fewer than ten. The chain is built from TRBV30 and TRBJ1-2; D is undetermined. The V and J ends lost 5 bases and 0 bases respectively, with 16 bases between them. The CDR3 is 15 amino acids. Germline CDR1 is GTSNPN and CDR2 is SVGIG (reference sequence). The CDR3 loop reads CAWFGSRVSNYGYTF. Written as DNA, the CDR3 is TGTGCCTGGTTTGGGTCGAGGGTCTCTAACTATGGCTACACCTTC.

This rearrangement joins TRBV10-1 to TRBJ2-2; D remains unclear. The CDR3 is 13 residues long. The V end was cut by 2 bases, the J end by 11 bases, with 12 bases between. The germline V gene has CDR1 WNHNN and CDR2 SYGVQD (reference sequence). The CDR3 loop reads CASSEALLGELFF. The CDR3 DNA reads TGCGCCAGCAGTGAGGCCTTACTGGGCGAGCTGTTTTTT.

This rearrangement joins TRBV2 to TRBJ1-2; D call uncertain. CDR3 size: 15 residues. Germline lookup yields CDR1 SNHLY and CDR2 FYNNEI. With 7 bases removed from V and 1 base from J, the gap between germline ends came to 16 bases. CDR3 coding DNA: TGTGCCAGCATATTTACCTTCGACTTTAACTATGGCTACACCTTC. Translation gives CASIFTFDFNYGYTF.

This clone appeared a single time. This rearrangement joins TRBV6-5 to TRBJ2-1; D is unresolved. The germline V gene has CDR1 MNHEY and CDR2 SVGAGI. The CDR3 spans 11 residues. V was cut by 11 bases and J by 1 base, with 6 bases left in between. The CDR3 nucleotides read TGTGCCCTCCAGTCCTACAATGAGCAGTTCTTC. This codes for CALQSYNEQFF.

This chain joins TRBV7-9 and TRBJ1-1; 8 bases fit TRBD1. With 3 bases clipped from V and 4 bases from J, the junction kept 4 bases outside the gene matches. Germline CDR1 and CDR2: SEHNR and FQNEAQ (reference sequence). CDR3 length equals 14 residues. The CDR3 loop is CASSFNDRGTEAFF. The DNA of the CDR3 is TGTGCCAGCAGCTTTAATGACAGGGGCACTGAAGCTTTCTTT.

The chain is built from TRBV7-8 and TRBJ2-7, with D possibly TRBD2 on 6 matching bases. Trimming stripped 2 bases from V and 1 base from J, with 15 bases between. Germline loops: CDR1 SGHVS, CDR2 FQNEAQ. This CDR3 is built from 16 residues. The CDR3 loop reads CASSLRGGMVSYEQYF. DNA for the CDR3: TGTGCCAGCAGCTTACGCGGCGGGATGGTTTCCTACGAGCAGTACTTC.

The gene calls are TRBV28 and TRBJ1-5; D possibly corresponds to TRBD1 (5 bases). This CDR3 spans 14 amino acids. Between the trimmed V and J ends, which lost 6 bases and 5 bases, there was a span of 14 bases. Germline assignment: CDR1 MDHEN and CDR2 SYDVKM. The CDR3: CASRPDRFDQPQHF. CDR3 nucleotides: TGTGCCAGCAGACCCGACAGATTTGATCAGCCCCAGCATTTT.

The chain combines TRBV7-8 with TRBJ2-7; the D gene is possibly TRBD1 (5 bases). The CDR3 consists of 16 residues. Germline values: CDR1 SGHVS, CDR2 FQNEAQ. Trimming shortened V by 2 bases and J by 4 bases, and 18 bases separated the two germline ends. CDR3 loop: CASSLPPREGAYEQYF. DNA for the CDR3: TGTGCCAGCAGCTTACCACCCAGGGAAGGTGCTTACGAGCAGTACTTC.

The rearrangement links TRBV4-1 to TRBJ2-3, with D perhaps TRBD2 (6 bases). V lost 4 bases, J lost 1 base, and 18 bases lay in between. There are 17 residues in the CDR3. Germline CDR1 reads MGHRA; CDR2 reads YSYEKL. The CDR3 DNA follows: TGCGCCAGCAGCCGAAAGTGGGAGGCCCAGGGCACAGATACGCAGTATTTT. This translates into CASSRKWEAQGTDTQYF.

This chain joins TRBV28 and TRBJ2-7, with D hard to call. The germline gives CDR1 MDHEN, CDR2 SYDVKM. V was pared by 6 bases and J by 1 base, with 16 bases between. The CDR3 sequence is 15 residues long. The CDR3 loop is CASSPVGLLSYEQYV. Written as DNA, the CDR3 is TGTGCCAGCAGCCCCGTGGGCCTTCTGTCCTACGAGCAGTACGTC.

The chain combines TRBV15 with TRBJ1-2, with 10 bases matching TRBD1. CDR3 length: 16 amino acids. Trimming removed 0 bases from V and 4 bases from J; junction bases left unmatched: 5. In germline, CDR1 is LNHNV, CDR2 YYDKDF (reference sequence). The CDR3 DNA reads as TGTGCCACCAGCAGAGATTGGGACAGGGGTGTCTATGGCTACACCTTC. This encodes CATSRDWDRGVYGYTF.

The V gene is TRBV4-2, the J gene TRBJ2-2, with 7 bases aligning to TRBD2. The germline V gene has CDR1 LGHNA and CDR2 YNFKEQ. This CDR3 has 17 residues. The junction had 6 bases not matched to a gene; V was cut back by 0 bases and J by 2 bases. The CDR3 loop reads CASSQDPSGANTGELFF. CDR3 nucleotide sequence: TGTGCCAGCAGCCAAGACCCCAGCGGGGCAAACACCGGGGAGCTGTTTTTT.

The chain has TRBV6-1 and TRBJ2-7; 12 bases align to TRBD1. Germline CDR1 MNHNS, CDR2 SASEGT. V lost 3 bases to trimming and J lost 3 bases; unmatched junction nucleotides: 6. This CDR3 is built from 16 residues. The CDR3 loop reads CASSDLGTGGDYEQYV. The CDR3 DNA reads TGTGCCAGCAGTGACTTAGGGACAGGGGGCGACTACGAGCAGTACGTC.

This rearrangement joins TRBV28 to TRBJ1-1; D remains ambiguous. The germline V gene has CDR1 MDHEN and CDR2 SYDVKM. There are 15 residues in the CDR3. V dropped 4 bases and J dropped 1 base, with 13 bases sitting between them. The CDR3 sequence: CASSYQDGRNTEAFF. CDR3 nucleotides: TGTGCCAGCAGTTACCAGGATGGAAGGAACACTGAAGCTTTCTTT.

The chain couples TRBV28 to TRBJ2-1, with D hard to call. Germline CDR1 is MDHEN and CDR2 is SYDVKM. V shed 8 bases and J shed 0 bases, with 8 bases lying between them. This CDR3 contains 13 residues. The CDR3 sequence is CASLASSYNEQFF. DNA for the CDR3: TGTGCCAGCCTTGCCAGCTCCTACAATGAGCAGTTCTTC.

V usage is TRBV4-3 and J usage is TRBJ2-7; TRBD2 might be the D (5 bases). CDR1 is LGHNA and CDR2 is YSLEER in the germline V gene. V was trimmed by 1 base and J by 4 bases, leaving 20 bases between them. The CDR3 is made up of 17 amino acids. CDR3 loop: CASSQGIAGPSKYEQYF. In DNA form, the CDR3 reads TGCGCCAGCAGCCAAGGGATCGCGGGCCCATCCAAATACGAGCAGTACTTC.

The V gene is TRBV4-1, the J gene TRBJ1-1; 8 bases map to TRBD1. The CDR3 has 15 residues. V was clipped by 1 base and J by 4 bases; unmatched bases: 5. CDR1 and CDR2 from the germline V gene are MGHRA and YSYEKL. CDR3 in amino acids: CASSQGQGTGTEAFF. The DNA for the CDR3 is TGCGCCAGCAGCCAAGGACAGGGGACGGGCACTGAAGCTTTCTTT.

The V gene is TRBV6-5, the J gene TRBJ1-2; D is unclear. The V and J ends lost 0 bases and 8 bases respectively, with 16 bases between them. Germline V gives CDR1 MNHEY, CDR2 SVGAGI. The CDR3 runs to 15 residues. The CDR3 sequence: CASSYSSGVGRGYTF. CDR3 nucleotides: TGTGCCAGCAGTTACTCGAGCGGGGTAGGGCGCGGCTACACCTTC.

V gene TRBV2 combines with J gene TRBJ2-7; TRBD1 matches 8 bases. The length of the CDR3 is 13 residues. Per the germline V gene, CDR1 is SNHLY and CDR2 is FYNNEI. Germline trimming cut 7 bases from V and 2 bases from J; bases unmatched to any gene: 4. DNA of the CDR3: TGTGCCAGCACAGGACAGGGTCCCTACGAGCAGTACTTC. It encodes CASTGQGPYEQYF.